This TCR beta chain was retrieved from a study of T cells in Graves' hyperthyroidism and ophthalmopathy. Ophthalmopathy patients had Clinical Activity Score at least 3, NOSPECS grade at least 4, duration under 3 months. This clonotype was found many times. The length of the CDR3 is 12 residues. The V end was cut by 3 bases, the J end by 5 bases, with 4 bases between. Germline V lookup: CDR1 SGHTA, CDR2 FQGNSA. RNA transcripts gave rise to amplified TCR beta CDR3 regions. With the HTBI primer set, the TCR CDR3 went through a first round of RT-PCR. TCRdb fed the multiplex PCR reads into MiXCR, producing one record per CDR3 protein. This sample has some 500,000 distinct CDR3 sequences, with 15% to 20% found just once.

This sequence originates from a woman aged 25-40 years with Graves' ophthalmopathy. The specimen sequenced was blood. J is TRBJ2-2 and V is TRBV7-2; D unresolved. The CDR3 DNA sequence: TGTGCCAGCAGCTTGGTAACCGGGGAGCTGTTTTTT. This sequence encodes CASSLVTGELFF.